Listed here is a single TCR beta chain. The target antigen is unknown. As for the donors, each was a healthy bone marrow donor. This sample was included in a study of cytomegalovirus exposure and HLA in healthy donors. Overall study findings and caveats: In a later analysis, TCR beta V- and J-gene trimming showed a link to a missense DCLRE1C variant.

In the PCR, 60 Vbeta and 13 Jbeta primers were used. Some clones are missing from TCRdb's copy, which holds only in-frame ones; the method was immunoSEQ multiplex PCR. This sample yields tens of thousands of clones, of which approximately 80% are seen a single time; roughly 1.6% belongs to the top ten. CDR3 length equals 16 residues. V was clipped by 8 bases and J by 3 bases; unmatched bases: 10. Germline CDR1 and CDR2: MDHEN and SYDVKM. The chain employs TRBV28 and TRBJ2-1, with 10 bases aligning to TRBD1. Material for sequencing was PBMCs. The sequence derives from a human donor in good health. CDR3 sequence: CASPPLGQGGYNEQFF. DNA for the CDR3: TGTGCCAGCCCGCCCCTCGGACAGGGGGGCTACAATGAGCAGTTCTTC.